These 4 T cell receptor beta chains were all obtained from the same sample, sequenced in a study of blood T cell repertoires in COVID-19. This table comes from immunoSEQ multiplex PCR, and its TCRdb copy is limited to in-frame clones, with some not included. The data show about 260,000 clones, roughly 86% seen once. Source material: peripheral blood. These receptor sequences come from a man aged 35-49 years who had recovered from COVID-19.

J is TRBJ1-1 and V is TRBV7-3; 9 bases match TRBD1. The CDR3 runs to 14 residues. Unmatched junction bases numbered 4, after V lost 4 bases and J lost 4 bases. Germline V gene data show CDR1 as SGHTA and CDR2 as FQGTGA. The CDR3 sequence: CASSYQTGGTEAFF. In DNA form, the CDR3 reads TGTGCCAGCAGCTACCAGACAGGGGGCACTGAAGCTTTCTTT.

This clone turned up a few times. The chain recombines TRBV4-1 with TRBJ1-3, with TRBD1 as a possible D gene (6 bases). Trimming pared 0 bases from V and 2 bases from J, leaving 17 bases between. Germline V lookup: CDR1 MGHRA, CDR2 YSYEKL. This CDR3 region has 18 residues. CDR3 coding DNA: TGCGCCAGCAGCCAAGAACCCCCGCCAGGGGTAGCTGGAAACACCATATATTTT. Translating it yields CASSQEPPPGVAGNTIYF.

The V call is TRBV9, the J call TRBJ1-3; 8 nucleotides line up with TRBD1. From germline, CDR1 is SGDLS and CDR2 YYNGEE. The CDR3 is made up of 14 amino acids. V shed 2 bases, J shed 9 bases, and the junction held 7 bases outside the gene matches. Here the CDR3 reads CASSVTGGDSTIYF. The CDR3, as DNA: TGTGCCAGCAGCGTCACAGGGGGGGATAGCACCATATATTTT.

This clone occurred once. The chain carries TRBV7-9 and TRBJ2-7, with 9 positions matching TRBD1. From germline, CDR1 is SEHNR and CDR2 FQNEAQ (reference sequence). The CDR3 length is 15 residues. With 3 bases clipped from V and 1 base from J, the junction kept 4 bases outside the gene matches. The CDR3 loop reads CASSFGTGISYEQYF. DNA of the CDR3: TGTGCCAGCAGCTTCGGGACAGGGATTTCCTACGAGCAGTACTTC.